This TCR beta chain emerged from a study of blood T cell repertoires in COVID-19. The table came from immunoSEQ multiplex PCR; TCRdb's copy has only in-frame clones and leaves some out. The sample shows 20,000 to 25,000 clones, about 88% of them seen only once. From germline, CDR1 is SGHAT and CDR2 FQNNGV. Between the trimmed V and J ends, which lost 4 bases and 7 bases, there was a span of 10 bases. CDR3 length equals 13 residues. The source material was peripheral blood. V and J are TRBV11-2 and TRBJ2-2; D uncertain. The source of this sequence is a human donor in a cohort sampled during active COVID-19. The donor label of this sample is uncertain. CDR3 in amino acids: CASSSEADGELFF. CDR3 in DNA: TGTGCCAGCAGCTCAGAGGCGGACGGGGAGCTGTTTTTT.